This T cell receptor (beta chain) was sequenced for a study of blood T cells in healthy people across ages. Overall study results and limits: Diversity figures based on one million T cells were deemed too low. Strongly correlated with naive T cell percentage was TCR beta diversity.

Primers used in a second PCR of about 6 to 11 cycles were a sample-barcoded 5' primer and a J-beta primer mix. MiXCR, run by TCRdb on the 5' RACE reads, gives a single entry per CDR3 protein. The table records around 800,000 distinct CDR3 sequences, approximately 59% of them present only once. Germline CDR1 reads SGHDT; CDR2 reads YYEEEE. The CDR3 is made up of 14 amino acids. The J segment lost 6 bases and the V segment lost 3 bases, leaving 5 bases of the junction unmatched. Regarding this clonotype: Its specificity is unknown.

The chain joins TRBV5-6 to TRBJ1-4, with 7 bases aligning to TRBD1. The clonotype was recovered from a man under 40 in good health. Sample: blood. The CDR3 region is CASSSGGEDEKLFF. The CDR3 region has the DNA TGTGCCAGCAGCTCAGGGGGTGAGGATGAAAAACTGTTTTTT.